The sequence of this T cell receptor (beta chain) was determined in a study of OX40 agonist ivuxolimab in advanced cancers. With regard to the full study: Ivuxolimab was a fully human IgG2 agonistic monoclonal antibody targeting the costimulatory receptor OX40 (CD134). Intravenous ivuxolimab was administered to patients every 2 weeks at six dose levels: 0.01, 0.1, 0.3, 1.5, 3 and 10 mg/kg. In the dose-escalation cohort, around four fifths of patients were male, and the mean age was approximately 60 years, with a range of about 20 to 79. Patients were allowed to have had prior anti-PD-1, anti-PD-L1 or anti-CTLA-4 therapy, and around two fifths of the dose-escalation patients had been treated with checkpoint inhibitors. Peripheral TCRbeta sequencing aimed to test whether ivuxolimab altered TCR sequence diversity and caused clonal T-cell expansion. Three dose-escalation patients achieved partial responses, one with hepatocellular carcinoma and two with cutaneous melanoma. The paper reports the monotherapy dose-escalation portion (N ≈ 50 patients) of the phase I ivuxolimab trial. Of the approximately 50 dose-escalation patients, hepatocellular carcinoma was present in some 19, melanoma in some 15, renal cell carcinoma in 9 and head and neck cancer in 9.

The V and J ends are trimmed by 0 bases and 0 bases, leaving 9 bases between them. CDR1 and CDR2 are read off the germline V gene as SGDLS and YYNGEE. From cysteine to phenylalanine, the CDR3 is 15 amino acids long. Of the read, only the CDR3 DNA is kept; its 45 bases are in frame from base 1. Patients with autoimmune disease history or receiving systemic immunosuppression were excluded from the trial. In every dose cohort, peripheral blood was drawn for TCR sequencing at baseline, cycle 4 day 1, and cycle 7 day 1. Samples were obtained from an open-label, multicenter, first-in-human phase I dose-escalation trial of ivuxolimab. Adults with locally advanced or metastatic melanoma, renal cell carcinoma, hepatocellular carcinoma or head and neck squamous cell carcinoma were enrolled in the trial. Before TCR sequencing, CD4+ T cells and CD8+ T cells were sorted from peripheral blood as separate populations.

To sequence the TCRbeta CDR3 region, genomic DNA was isolated from the sorted cells. TCRbeta CDR3 regions were sequenced using the immunoSEQ Assay. What TCRdb holds here is the immuneACCESS table cut down to in-frame rearrangements. Part of the clones is not present; checked against another copy, under half of the missing clones reflect an unresolved V gene, and the others are unexplained. This sample holds roughly 90,000 clones; 75% to 95% were observed only once. The ten top clones hold roughly 8.7% of the sample. Summary of the overall study and its limitations: Low levels of normalized T-cell clonal expansion were also seen in some patients who did not respond. After ivuxolimab, more expanded clones were found on average in CD8+ T cells than in CD4+ T cells. Clonal expansion of both CD4+ and CD8+ blood T cells was observed from baseline to week 6 at doses 0.1 to 3.0 mg/kg. The antigen specificity of the peripheral T cells that underwent clonal expansion was not determined. In the 0.1-3.0 mg/kg groups, partial responders had among the lowest normalized peripheral clonal expansion, particularly in CD8+ T cells.

With regard to this clone: The antigen it recognizes is unknown. The sample holds no much larger clone one base away, and base qualities are not on file.

Sequenced material: CD4+ or CD8+ T cells sorted from blood, taken in a trial of the OX40 agonist ivuxolimab. The clonotype originates from an adult with an advanced solid tumor such as melanoma, head and neck, liver or kidney cancer. This receptor chain uses TRBV9 and TRBJ2-5; no D segment can be confidently identified. The CDR3 protein sequence reads: CASSVASTYQETQYF. The sequenced DNA is TGTGCCAGCAGCGTAGCCTCAACGTACCAAGAGACCCAGTACTTC.